These 24 T cell receptor beta chains were all obtained from the same sample, sequenced in a study of beta chain features in type 1 diabetes. Since all of the isolated RNA was reverse transcribed, expressed TCRB transcripts were what got sequenced. Libraries were prepared by immunoSEQ multiplex PCR; TCRdb keeps only in-frame clonotypes and omits some of them. The sample consists of a few hundred thousand clones, about 25% of them appearing once. Sequencing was performed on central memory CD4+ T cells from blood. These TCRs come from a man aged 25 to 40 in good health.

This chain links TRBV6-5 with TRBJ2-7, with D possibly called TRBD1 or TRBD2 (5 bases each). V was trimmed by 4 bases and J by 6 bases, leaving 7 bases between them. Germline V gives CDR1 MNHEY, CDR2 SVGAGI. The CDR3 covers 11 residues. The CDR3 protein is CASSSGTEQYF. CDR3 bases: TGTGCCAGCAGTTCCGGGACCGAGCAGTACTTC.

This clone was seen only once. The chain carries TRBV5-1 and TRBJ1-2; D perhaps matches TRBD1 (5 bases). Germline V gives CDR1 SGHRS, CDR2 YFSETQ. The ends were cut back, 4 bases at V and 4 bases at J, with 17 bases in the middle. The CDR3 spans 15 residues. The CDR3 loop is CASSPRERGVYGYTF. The CDR3 bases are TGCGCCAGCAGCCCCAGAGAACGGGGGGTCTATGGCTACACCTTC.

This clone has at least ten counts. The J gene is TRBJ2-6, the V gene TRBV5-1; D is uncertain. CDR1 and CDR2 (germline): SGHRS, YFSETQ. Trimming took 0 bases from V and 0 from J, leaving 7 bases between them. CDR3 length: 16 amino acids. The CDR3 region is CASSLGISSGANVLTF. The CDR3 DNA follows: TGCGCCAGCAGCTTGGGTATAAGCTCTGGGGCCAACGTCCTGACTTTC. Variable domain in full (rest from reference TRBV5-1 and TRBJ2-6): KAGVTQTPRYLIKTRGQQVTLSCSPISGHRSVSWYQQTPGQGLQFLFEYFSETQRNKGNFPGRFSGRQFSNSRSEMNVSTLELGDSALYLCASSLGISSGANVLTFGAGSRLTVL.

The chain uses TRBV7-9 and TRBJ2-3; TRBD2 matches 9 bases. After removal of 6 bases from V and 1 base from J, the junction contained 8 bases not matched to a gene. Germline V CDR1 and CDR2: SEHNR, FQNEAQ (reference sequence). There are 16 residues in the CDR3. CDR3 bases: TGTGCCAGCAGTCCCTCTGAGCGGGAGGGCACAGATACGCAGTATTTT. Translation: CASSPSEREGTDTQYF.

This clone was picked up many times. The chain links TRBV4-3 to TRBJ2-1; perhaps TRBD1 as D (6 bases). CDR3 length equals 17 residues. V was shortened by 3 bases and J by 0 bases, with 15 bases between the two germline ends. Germline CDR1 LGHNA, CDR2 YSLEER. The CDR3 here is CASSQTVGASSYNEQFF. CDR3 DNA: TGCGCCAGCAGCCAGACTGTGGGGGCTAGCTCCTACAATGAGCAGTTCTTC.

The genes are TRBV4-1 and TRBJ2-7; TRBD2 matches at 8 bases. CDR1 MGHRA and CDR2 YSYEKL come from the germline V gene. The CDR3 runs to 18 residues. The junction had 14 bases not matched to a gene; V was cut back by 4 bases and J by 0 bases. CDR3 protein: CASSLANFLAGGSYEQYF. The CDR3 DNA reads as TGCGCCAGCAGCCTCGCAAATTTCTTGGCGGGGGGCTCCTACGAGCAGTACTTC.

This clone was counted between two and nine times. The CDR3 loop is CASSSRWRGGETQYF. DNA of the CDR3: TGTGCCAGCAGCTCGAGGTGGAGAGGTGGAGAGACCCAGTACTTC. This chain joins TRBV5-6 and TRBJ2-5; D ambiguous. Germline assignment: CDR1 SGHDT and CDR2 YYEEEE. V was cut by 3 bases and J by 4 bases, with 16 bases left in between. The CDR3 contains 15 residues. The entire variable domain, with the rest obtained from reference TRBV5-6 and TRBJ2-5, is as follows: DAGVTQSPTHLIKTRGQQVTLRCSPKSGHDTVSWYQQALGQGPQFIFQYYEEEERQRGNFPDRFSGHQFPNYSSELNVNALLLGDSALYLCASSSRWRGGETQYFGPGTRLLVL.

This clone was detected a few times. The rearrangement joins TRBV28 to TRBJ1-5; 8 positions match TRBD1. Germline V gene sequence: CDR1 MDHEN, CDR2 SYDVKM. This CDR3 is built from 14 residues. Trimming at V came to 7 bases and at J to 6 bases, leaving 8 bases not matched to a gene. The DNA for the CDR3 is TGTGCCAGCATCGGGACAGGTGGGACTCAGCCCCAGCATTTT. Amino acid sequence: CASIGTGGTQPQHF.

The gene calls are TRBV29-1 and TRBJ1-1; TRBD1 agrees at 7 bases. The germline gives CDR1 SQVTM, CDR2 ANQGSEA. This CDR3 is built from 14 residues. The V and J ends lost 3 bases and 0 bases, in that order; junction bases with no gene match: 4. CDR3 residues: CSVDGQVVNTEAFF. CDR3 bases: TGCAGCGTTGACGGACAGGTAGTGAACACTGAAGCTTTCTTT.

This clone was seen only a few times. The rearrangement links TRBV30 to TRBJ2-5; the match to TRBD2 covers 9 bases. Near its end, the DNA agrees better with TRBJ2-7, so the J call may be wrong. This CDR3 has 14 residues. Per the germline V gene, CDR1 is GTSNPN and CDR2 is SVGIG (reference sequence). CDR3 region: CAWSPLAGAYEQYF. The CDR3 nucleotides are TGTGCCTGGAGCCCTTTAGCGGGGGCCTACGAGCAGTACTTC.

In this sample, this clone turned up many times. V gene TRBV18 combines with J gene TRBJ2-1; D gene ambiguous. Germline V gives CDR1 KGHSH, CDR2 LQKENI. This CDR3 contains 13 residues. V dropped 0 bases and J dropped 10 bases, with 10 bases sitting between them. In nucleotides, the CDR3 is TGTGCCAGCTCACCACCGGTCAGCAGCGAGCAGTTCTTC. Its translation: CASSPPVSSEQFF.

The genes are TRBV5-6 and TRBJ2-7; D is possibly TRBD2 (6 bases). From germline, CDR1 is SGHDT and CDR2 YYEEEE. The CDR3 sequence is 12 residues long. V dropped 4 bases and J dropped 4 bases, with 9 bases sitting between them. The CDR3, as DNA: TGTGCCAGCAGCGGGGGAGGATACGAGCAGTACTTC. Translation gives CASSGGGYEQYF. Together with reference TRBV5-6 and TRBJ2-7, the CDR3 gives the full variable domain: DAGVTQSPTHLIKTRGQQVTLRCSPKSGHDTVSWYQQALGQGPQFIFQYYEEEERQRGNFPDRFSGHQFPNYSSELNVNALLLGDSALYLCASSGGGYEQYFGPGTRLTVT.

This sequence joins TRBV7-2 and TRBJ2-3; D is unclear. From germline, CDR1 is SGHTA and CDR2 FQGNSA. The CDR3 is 12 residues long. V was shortened by 5 bases and J by 2 bases, with 5 bases between the two germline ends. CDR3 residues: CASSTYTDTQYF. In DNA, the CDR3 is TGTGCCAGCAGCACTTACACAGATACGCAGTATTTT.

This chain connects TRBV6-5 to TRBJ1-2; possible D gene TRBD1, 5 bases. V lost 2 bases and J lost 0, with 7 bases in between. The CDR3 is 14 residues long. Germline lookup yields CDR1 MNHEY and CDR2 SVGAGI. This CDR3 reads CASSYDRSNYGYTF. The DNA for the CDR3 is TGTGCCAGCAGTTACGACAGATCTAACTATGGCTACACCTTC.

The chain is built from TRBV11-2 and TRBJ2-3; 8 bases agree with TRBD2. This CDR3 has 14 amino acids. The germline V gene encodes CDR1 SGHAT and CDR2 FQNNGV. Trimming cost V 3 bases and J 14 bases; bases outside gene matches: 13. The CDR3 sequence: CASSFSGPGTRGYF. CDR3 DNA: TGTGCCAGCAGCTTCTCCGGACCCGGGACTAGAGGGTATTTT.

This clone was recorded once. The rearrangement joins TRBV30 to TRBJ1-2; D is possibly TRBD1 (5 bases). Trimming removed 4 bases at V and 4 bases at J, with 16 bases between. CDR3 length equals 14 residues. Germline CDR1 GTSNPN, CDR2 SVGIG (reference sequence). The CDR3: CAWTTRRGVYGYTF. Written as DNA, the CDR3 is TGTGCCTGGACCACCAGACGGGGGGTCTATGGCTACACCTTC.

This clone was seen only a few times. The J gene is TRBJ2-1, the V gene TRBV30; D may be TRBD2 (5 bases). Germline lookup yields CDR1 GTSNPN and CDR2 SVGIG (reference sequence). With 4 bases removed from V and 2 bases from J, the gap between germline ends came to 12 bases. The CDR3 is made up of 14 amino acids. The CDR3: CAWNAGQPYNEQFF. The DNA of the CDR3 is TGTGCCTGGAATGCGGGTCAGCCCTACAATGAGCAGTTCTTC.

There are a few counts of this clone. The chain couples TRBV30 to TRBJ2-7; TRBD2 matches at 9 bases. Losses at the gene ends were 1 base for V and 6 bases for J; bases not matched to a gene: 16. The germline gives CDR1 GTSNPN, CDR2 SVGIG (reference sequence). The CDR3 is 17 amino acids. The CDR3 reads CAWSDGGAGGMAIEQYF. The CDR3 coding sequence is TGTGCCTGGAGTGACGGGGGTGCGGGAGGGATGGCGATCGAGCAGTACTTC.

This clone appeared a few times. The chain has TRBV21-1 and TRBJ2-3; the D segment call TRBD1 is taken from the table without a DNA check. TRBV21-1 is recorded as a pseudogene. This CDR3 spans 13 amino acids. DNA for the CDR3: TGTGCCAGCAGCCGCCTCAGGGGAAATACGCAGTATTTT. Translating gives CASSRLRGNTQYF.

The chain is built from TRBV30 and TRBJ2-1; tentative D call: TRBD2 (7 bases). V was cut by 3 bases and J by 9 bases, with 21 bases left in between. The germline V gene encodes CDR1 GTSNPN and CDR2 SVGIG (reference sequence). The CDR3 sequence is 15 residues long. The CDR3 DNA reads TGTGCCTGGAGCCCCCCTTGGGGGGGCAGGGGTGAGCAGTTCTTC. Amino acid sequence: CAWSPPWGGRGEQFF. Full variable domain (rest looked up from reference TRBV30 and TRBJ2-1): SQTIHQWPATLVQPVGSPLSLECTVEGTSNPNLYWYRQAAGRGLQLLFYSVGIGQISSEVPQNLSASRPQDRQFILSSKKLLLSDSGFYLCAWSPPWGGRGEQFFGPGTRLTVL.

This chain uses TRBV27 with TRBJ2-7, with 10 bases matching TRBD1. J lost 6 bases, V lost 3 bases, and 8 bases had no gene match. CDR3 length: 15 amino acids. Germline V gives CDR1 MNHEY, CDR2 SMNVEV (reference sequence). In DNA, the CDR3 is TGTGCCAGCAGTTTTTGGACAGGGGGGATTGGCGAGCAGTACTTC. It yields the protein CASSFWTGGIGEQYF.

This clone has only a few counts. The chain carries TRBV6-5 and TRBJ2-1, with D hard to call. The germline CDR1 and CDR2 sequences are MNHEY and SVGAGI. The CDR3 has 14 amino acids. Trimming removed 6 bases at V and 8 bases at J, with 17 bases between. The CDR3 DNA reads as TGTGCCAGCAGCCCCGACACCTGGAACGATGAGCAGTTCTTC. It encodes CASSPDTWNDEQFF.

This rearrangement joins TRBV6-5 to TRBJ1-2; TRBD1 might be the D (5 bases). This CDR3 comprises 15 residues. The V and J ends lost 6 bases and 8 bases respectively, with 22 bases between them. Looked up from germline, CDR1 is MNHEY and CDR2 is SVGAGI. The DNA for the CDR3 is TGTGCCAGCAGCAACCCGGGGGGGAGGATTGACGGCTACACCTTC. The encoded protein is CASSNPGGRIDGYTF.

This clone showed up just a few times. V is TRBV4-3 and J is TRBJ2-5; a possible D gene is TRBD1 (5 bases). The CDR3 is made up of 13 amino acids. V was shortened by 4 bases and J by 5 bases, with 11 bases between the two germline ends. CDR1 and CDR2 (germline): LGHNA, YSLEER. CDR3 amino acids: CASSPTVAETQYF. CDR3 bases: TGCGCCAGCAGCCCGACAGTAGCCGAGACCCAGTACTTC.